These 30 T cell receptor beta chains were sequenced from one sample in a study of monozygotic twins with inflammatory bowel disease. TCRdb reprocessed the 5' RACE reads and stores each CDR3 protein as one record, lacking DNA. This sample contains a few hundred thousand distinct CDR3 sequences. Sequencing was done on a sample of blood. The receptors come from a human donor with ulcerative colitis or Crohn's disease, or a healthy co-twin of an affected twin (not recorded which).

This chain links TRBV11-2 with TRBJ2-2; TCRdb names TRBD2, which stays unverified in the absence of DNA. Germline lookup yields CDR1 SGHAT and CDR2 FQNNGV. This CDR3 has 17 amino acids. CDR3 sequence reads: CASSRFGGLAGTGELFF.

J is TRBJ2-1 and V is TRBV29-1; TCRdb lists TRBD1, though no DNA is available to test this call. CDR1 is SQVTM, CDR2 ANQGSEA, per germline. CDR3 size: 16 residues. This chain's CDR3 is CSVVQVDRSSYNEQFF.

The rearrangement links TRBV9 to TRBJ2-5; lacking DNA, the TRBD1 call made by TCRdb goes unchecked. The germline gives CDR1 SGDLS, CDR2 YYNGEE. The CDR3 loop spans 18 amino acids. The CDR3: CASSVGVYVTGGGETQYF. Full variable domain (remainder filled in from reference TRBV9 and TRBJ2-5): DSGVTQTPKHLITATGQRVTLRCSPRSGDLSVYWYQQSLDQGLQFLIQYYNGEERAKGNILERFSAQQFPDLHSELNLSSLELGDSALYFCASSVGVYVTGGGETQYFGPGTRLLVL.

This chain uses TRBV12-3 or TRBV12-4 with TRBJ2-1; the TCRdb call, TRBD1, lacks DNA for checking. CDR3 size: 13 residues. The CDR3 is CASSPTGGNEQFF.

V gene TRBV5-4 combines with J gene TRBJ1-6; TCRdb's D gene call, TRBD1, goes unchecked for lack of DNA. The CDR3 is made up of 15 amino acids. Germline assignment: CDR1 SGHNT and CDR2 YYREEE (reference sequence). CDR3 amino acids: CASSPLAGGNSPLHF.

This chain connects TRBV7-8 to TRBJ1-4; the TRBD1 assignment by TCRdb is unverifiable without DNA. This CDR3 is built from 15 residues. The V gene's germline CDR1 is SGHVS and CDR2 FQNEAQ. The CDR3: CASSSNRGEGEKLFF.

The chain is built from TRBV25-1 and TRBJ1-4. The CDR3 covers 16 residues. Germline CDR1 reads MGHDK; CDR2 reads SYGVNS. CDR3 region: CASSELGSFRAEKLFF.

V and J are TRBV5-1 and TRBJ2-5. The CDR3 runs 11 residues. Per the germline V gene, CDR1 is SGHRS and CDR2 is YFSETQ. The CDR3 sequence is CASRAQETQYF.

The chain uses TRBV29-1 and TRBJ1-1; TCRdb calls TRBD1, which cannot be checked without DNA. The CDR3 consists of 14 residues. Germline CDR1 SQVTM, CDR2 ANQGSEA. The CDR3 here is CSVLGTGRDTEAFF.

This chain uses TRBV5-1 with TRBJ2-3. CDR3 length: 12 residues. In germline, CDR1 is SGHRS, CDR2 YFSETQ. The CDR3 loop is CASSHSSDTQYF.

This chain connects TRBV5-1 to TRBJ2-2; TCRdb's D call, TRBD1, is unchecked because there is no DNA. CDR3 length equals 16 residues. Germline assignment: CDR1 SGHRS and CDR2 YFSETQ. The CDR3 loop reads CASSFGRGSNTGELFF.

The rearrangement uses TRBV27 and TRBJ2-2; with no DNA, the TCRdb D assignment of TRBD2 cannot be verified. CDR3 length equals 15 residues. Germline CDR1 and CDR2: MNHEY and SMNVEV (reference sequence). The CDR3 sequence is CASSLLAGGTGELFF.

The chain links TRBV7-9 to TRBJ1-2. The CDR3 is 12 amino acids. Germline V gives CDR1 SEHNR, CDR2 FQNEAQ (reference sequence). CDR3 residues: CASRMDVYGYTF.

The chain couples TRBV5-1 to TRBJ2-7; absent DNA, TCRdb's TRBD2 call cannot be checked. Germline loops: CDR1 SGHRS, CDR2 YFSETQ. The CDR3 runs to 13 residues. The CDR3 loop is CASSLAGRSEQYF.

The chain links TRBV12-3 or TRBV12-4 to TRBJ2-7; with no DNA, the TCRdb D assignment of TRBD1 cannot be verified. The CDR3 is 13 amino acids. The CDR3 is CASSLGLGVEQYF.

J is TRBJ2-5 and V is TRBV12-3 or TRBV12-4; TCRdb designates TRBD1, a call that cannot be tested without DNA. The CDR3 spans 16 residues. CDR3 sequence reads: CASSLETGGLHETQYF.

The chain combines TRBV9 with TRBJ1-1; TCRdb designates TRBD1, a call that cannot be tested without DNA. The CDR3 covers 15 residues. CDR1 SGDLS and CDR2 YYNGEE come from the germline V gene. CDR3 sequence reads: CASSVRGDLNTEAFF.

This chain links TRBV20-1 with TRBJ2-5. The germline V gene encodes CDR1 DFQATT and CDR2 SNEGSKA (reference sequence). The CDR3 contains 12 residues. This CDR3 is CSASSEAETQYF.

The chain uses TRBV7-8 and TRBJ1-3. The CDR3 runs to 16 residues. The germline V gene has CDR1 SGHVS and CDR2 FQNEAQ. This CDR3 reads CASSLAVATSGNTIYF.

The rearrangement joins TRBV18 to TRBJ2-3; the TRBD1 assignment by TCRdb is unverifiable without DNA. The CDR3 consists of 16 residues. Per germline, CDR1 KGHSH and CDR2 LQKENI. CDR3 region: CASSPRQDSSTDTQYF.

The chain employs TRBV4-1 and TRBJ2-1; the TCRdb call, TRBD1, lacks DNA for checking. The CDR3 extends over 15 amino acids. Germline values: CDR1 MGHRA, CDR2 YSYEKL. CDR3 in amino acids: CASSLNKGTGDLLFF.

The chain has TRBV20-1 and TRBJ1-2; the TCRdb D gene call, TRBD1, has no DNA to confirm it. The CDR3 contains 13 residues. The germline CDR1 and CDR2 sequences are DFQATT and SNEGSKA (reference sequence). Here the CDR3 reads CSASYKGAWGYTF.

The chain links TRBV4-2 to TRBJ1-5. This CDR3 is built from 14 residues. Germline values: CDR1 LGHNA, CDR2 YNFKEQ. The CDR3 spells CASSPQFGYQPQHF.

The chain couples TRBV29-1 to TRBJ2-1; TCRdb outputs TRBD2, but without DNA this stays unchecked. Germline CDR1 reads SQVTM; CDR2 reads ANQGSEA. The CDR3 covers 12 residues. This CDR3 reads CSVAVAGNEQFF.

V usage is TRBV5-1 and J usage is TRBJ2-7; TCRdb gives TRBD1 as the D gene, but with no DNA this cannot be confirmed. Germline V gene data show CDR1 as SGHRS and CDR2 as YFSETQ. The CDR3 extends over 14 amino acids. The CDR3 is CASSSGGGNYEQYF. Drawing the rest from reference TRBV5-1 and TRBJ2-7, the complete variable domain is KAGVTQTPRYLIKTRGQQVTLSCSPISGHRSVSWYQQTPGQGLQFLFEYFSETQRNKGNFPGRFSGRQFSNSRSEMNVSTLELGDSALYLCASSSGGGNYEQYFGPGTRLTVT.

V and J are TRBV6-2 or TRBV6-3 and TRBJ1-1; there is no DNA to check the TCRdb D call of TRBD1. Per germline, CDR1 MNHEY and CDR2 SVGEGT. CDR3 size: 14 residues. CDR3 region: CASSYLGGTPGAFF.

The CDR3 sequence is CSASTSLGGGSKNIQYF. V usage is TRBV20-1 and J usage is TRBJ2-4; TCRdb indicates TRBD2, and absent DNA this call remains unverified. CDR1 DFQATT and CDR2 SNEGSKA come from the germline V gene (reference sequence). There are 17 residues in the CDR3.

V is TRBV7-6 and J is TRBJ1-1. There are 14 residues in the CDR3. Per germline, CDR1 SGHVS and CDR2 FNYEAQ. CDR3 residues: CASSLLDTNTEAFF.

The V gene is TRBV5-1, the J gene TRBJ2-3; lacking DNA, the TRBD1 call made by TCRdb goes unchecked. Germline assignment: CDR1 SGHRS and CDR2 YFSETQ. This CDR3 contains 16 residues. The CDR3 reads CASAPGNNAFTDTQYF.

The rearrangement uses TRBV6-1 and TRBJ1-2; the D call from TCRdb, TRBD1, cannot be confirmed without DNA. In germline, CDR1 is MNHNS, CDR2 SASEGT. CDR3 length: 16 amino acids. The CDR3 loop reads CASSPRGMDRSGGYTF.